Following are 10 T cell receptor beta chains from one sample sequenced in a study of blood T cell repertoires in COVID-19. TCRdb's table, derived via immunoSEQ multiplex PCR, lists solely in-frame clones and lacks some. Of a few hundred thousand clones in the sample, around four fifths were seen once. The specimen sequenced was peripheral blood. The receptor set was obtained from a man between 60 and 75 years old with acute or convalescent COVID-19.

The rearrangement links TRBV5-1 to TRBJ2-3; D is unresolved. CDR1 SGHRS and CDR2 YFSETQ come from the germline V gene. The CDR3 sequence is 13 residues long. Trimming took 2 bases from V and 4 from J, leaving 8 bases between them. The CDR3 reads CASSFSRPDTQYF. The CDR3 DNA reads TGCGCCAGCAGCTTCTCTAGGCCAGATACGCAGTATTTT. Together with reference TRBV5-1 and TRBJ2-3, the CDR3 gives the full variable domain: KAGVTQTPRYLIKTRGQQVTLSCSPISGHRSVSWYQQTPGQGLQFLFEYFSETQRNKGNFPGRFSGRQFSNSRSEMNVSTLELGDSALYLCASSFSRPDTQYFGPGTRLTVL.

Regarding this clone: Other nucleotide sequences from this sample produce the same CDR3. The chain couples TRBV3-1 (or the pseudogene TRBV3-2) to TRBJ1-1; 7 nucleotides match TRBD1. Germline V gene lookup returns CDR1 LGHDT and CDR2 YNNKEL (reference sequence). Trimming took 4 bases from V and 5 from J; bases not matched to a gene: 7. The CDR3 runs to 14 residues. The CDR3 loop reads CASSLRQGGTEAFF. The CDR3 DNA reads TGTGCCAGCAGCCTCCGACAGGGAGGTACTGAAGCTTTCTTT.

Note on this clone: Within the sample, other DNA sequences also encode this same CDR3. V and J are TRBV19 and TRBJ1-1; tentative D call: TRBD1 (5 bases). The V and J ends lost 4 bases and 0 bases respectively, with 9 bases between them. Germline V gene data show CDR1 as LNHDA and CDR2 as SQIVND (reference sequence). The CDR3 is 14 amino acids. The chain's CDR3 is CASSSGHLNTEAFF. In DNA form, the CDR3 reads TGTGCCAGTAGTAGCGGACACCTGAACACTGAAGCTTTCTTT.

The chain joins TRBV6-4 to TRBJ1-6; 7 nucleotides align to TRBD1. CDR1 and CDR2 from the germline V gene are MRHNA and SNTAGT. The CDR3 consists of 14 residues. V shed 6 bases, J shed 7 bases, and the junction held 6 bases outside the gene matches. The CDR3: CASSEGAQNSPLHF. The CDR3 DNA reads TGTGCCAGCAGCGAGGGGGCTCAAAATTCACCCCTCCACTTT.

This clone was seen a single time. V usage is TRBV3-1 (or the pseudogene TRBV3-2) and J usage is TRBJ2-4, with D uncertain. This CDR3 is built from 19 residues. Per germline, CDR1 LGHDT and CDR2 YNNKEL (reference sequence). Trimming removed 0 bases from V and 1 base from J, with 19 bases in between. Written as DNA, the CDR3 is TGTGCCAGCAGCCAAGATCCCCCCTCATTTAGCCGGGCCAAAAACATTCAGTACTTC. Translated: CASSQDPPSFSRAKNIQYF.

CDR3 loop: CASSPGGNTIYF. The CDR3 coding sequence is TGCGCCAGCAGCCCAGGGGGAAACACCATATATTTT. The chain couples TRBV4-1 to TRBJ1-3, with a weak D call TRBD1 (5 bases). Germline-derived CDR1 and CDR2 are MGHRA and YSYEKL. The CDR3 totals 12 residues. Trimming pared 4 bases from V and 4 bases from J, leaving 5 bases between.

This clone was observed once. The chain joins TRBV9 to TRBJ1-5; 9 positions agree with TRBD1. From germline, CDR1 is SGDLS and CDR2 YYNGEE. The CDR3 extends over 15 amino acids. With V trimmed by 3 bases and J by 3 bases, 4 bases remained unmatched. In DNA, the CDR3 is TGTGCCAGCAGCGCCGGGACAGGGAACAATCAGCCCCAGCATTTT. Encoded protein: CASSAGTGNNQPQHF. The full variable domain, rest sourced from reference TRBV9 and TRBJ1-5, is DSGVTQTPKHLITATGQRVTLRCSPRSGDLSVYWYQQSLDQGLQFLIQYYNGEERAKGNILERFSAQQFPDLHSELNLSSLELGDSALYFCASSAGTGNNQPQHFGDGTRLSIL.

CDR3 coding DNA: TGTGCCAGCAGCCAATCATCAGGGGCAGCTTTCTTT. Translating it yields CASSQSSGAAFF. V and J are TRBV7-3 and TRBJ1-1, with D possibly TRBD1 on 6 matching bases. Looked up from germline, CDR1 is SGHTA and CDR2 is FQGTGA. CDR3 length: 12 residues. V dropped 5 bases and J dropped 10 bases, with 14 bases sitting between them.

The chain joins TRBV18 to TRBJ1-2, with a possible D match to TRBD1 (6 bases). V shed 2 bases and J shed 7 bases, with 14 bases lying between them. CDR3 length equals 14 residues. In germline, CDR1 is KGHSH, CDR2 LQKENI. CDR3 bases: TGTGCCAGCTCACCAGGGACACCTCAAGGTGGCTACACCTTC. It specifies CASSPGTPQGGYTF.

This rearrangement joins TRBV7-9 to TRBJ2-7; a possible D gene is TRBD1 (5 bases). CDR1 is SEHNR and CDR2 is FQNEAQ in the germline V gene (reference sequence). Trimming took 3 bases from V and 1 from J, leaving 10 bases between them. This CDR3 comprises 14 residues. CDR3 loop: CASSFDSLSYEQYF. CDR3 nucleotide sequence: TGTGCCAGCAGCTTTGACAGCCTGTCCTACGAGCAGTACTTC.